Listed here are 11 T cell receptor beta chains from one sample, sequenced in a study of T cells in localized non-small cell lung cancer. Assay: immunoSEQ multiplex PCR; the TCRdb copy retains only in-frame clones and omits some. The table records about 59,000 clones, approximately 90% of them present only once. This specimen was peripheral blood, taken before any cancer treatment. The source is a man aged 40 to 70 with stage I lung adenocarcinoma.

The rearrangement joins TRBV30 to TRBJ2-1, with 10 nucleotides matching TRBD2. With 1 base clipped from V and 2 bases from J, the junction kept 5 bases outside the gene matches. CDR1 and CDR2 (germline): GTSNPN, SVGIG (reference sequence). The CDR3 length is 16 residues. The CDR3 spells CAWSGGAGGAYNEQFF. CDR3 bases: TGTGCCTGGAGTGGTGGAGCGGGAGGGGCCTACAATGAGCAGTTCTTC.

This chain joins TRBV5-4 and TRBJ2-1; D gene unclear. Trimming cost V 5 bases and J 4 bases, with 16 bases left between them. CDR3 size: 15 residues. CDR1 is SGHNT and CDR2 is YYREEE in the germline V gene (reference sequence). The DNA of the CDR3 is TGTGCCAGCAGTGATTCGATTGGGGTTTACAATGAGCAGTTCTTC. Translating gives CASSDSIGVYNEQFF.

Turning to this clone: This sample also contains other DNA sequences that code for the same CDR3. The chain has TRBV9 and TRBJ2-5; no firm D call. Trimming cost V 0 bases and J 1 base, with 7 bases left between them. The CDR3 is 14 residues long. The germline CDR1 and CDR2 sequences are SGDLS and YYNGEE. The CDR3 loop is CASSVGTVQETQYF. The CDR3 coding sequence is TGTGCCAGCAGCGTAGGGACCGTCCAAGAGACCCAGTACTTC.

The chain carries TRBV27 and TRBJ2-7; the match to TRBD2 covers 8 bases. V lost 2 bases and J lost 3; bases outside the gene matches: 6. The CDR3 runs to 15 residues. Germline CDR1 is MNHEY and CDR2 is SMNVEV (reference sequence). The CDR3 DNA is TGTGCCAGCAGTTTAATAGCGGGACGGAGCTACGAGCAGTACTTC. It yields the protein CASSLIAGRSYEQYF.

The chain combines TRBV6-5 with TRBJ2-1, with 8 bases matching TRBD1. CDR1 and CDR2 from the germline V gene are MNHEY and SVGAGI. Trimming took 2 bases from V and 7 from J; bases not matched to a gene: 10. This CDR3 region has 16 residues. CDR3 nucleotides: TGTGCCAGCAGTTACGACGACAGGGGTTTGTTGAATGAGCAGTTCTTC. Its protein product is CASSYDDRGLLNEQFF.

The V call is TRBV28, the J call TRBJ2-1, with a weak D call TRBD2 (5 bases). CDR3 size: 13 residues. Germline CDR1 and CDR2: MDHEN and SYDVKM. The germline V and J ends were trimmed by 6 bases and 7 bases, with 13 bases remaining between them. The chain's CDR3 is CASSQDYPNEQFF. The CDR3 coding sequence is TGTGCCAGCAGCCAAGACTACCCGAATGAGCAGTTCTTC.

Here the CDR3 reads CSARARYEQYF. The CDR3, as DNA: TGCAGTGCCCGGGCTCGCTACGAGCAGTACTTC. This chain joins TRBV20-1 and TRBJ2-7; D is ambiguous. The CDR3 consists of 11 residues. Per the germline V gene, CDR1 is DFQATT and CDR2 is SNEGSKA (reference sequence). Trimming took off 6 bases at V and 3 bases at J, with 9 bases between the two ends.

The rearrangement joins TRBV18 to TRBJ2-5; D unresolved. V was trimmed by 2 bases and J by 2 bases, leaving 6 bases between them. The V gene's germline CDR1 is KGHSH and CDR2 LQKENI. CDR3 size: 13 residues. DNA for the CDR3: TGTGCCAGCTCACCAAAAGGGCAAGAGACCCAGTACTTC. The encoded protein is CASSPKGQETQYF.

The chain combines TRBV7-9 with TRBJ1-1; possible D gene TRBD1, 5 bases. V lost 1 base and J lost 1, with 10 bases in between. CDR1 SEHNR and CDR2 FQNEAQ come from the germline V gene (reference sequence). This CDR3 contains 15 residues. CDR3 coding DNA: TGTGCCAGCAGCTTAGTCGGCAGGGAGAACACTGAAGCTTTCTTT. Residues: CASSLVGRENTEAFF. Drawing the rest from reference TRBV7-9 and TRBJ1-1, the complete variable domain is DTGVSQNPRHKITKRGQNVTFRCDPISEHNRLYWYRQTLGQGPEFLTYFQNEAQLEKSRLLSDRFSAERPKGSFSTLEIQRTEQGDSAMYLCASSLVGRENTEAFFGQGTRLTVV.

For the CDR3, the DNA is TGCAGCGTTGTAGCCGGGAACTATGGCTACACCTTC. Protein sequence: CSVVAGNYGYTF. The chain joins TRBV29-1 to TRBJ1-2; the D is unclear. Germline V gene lookup returns CDR1 SQVTM and CDR2 ANQGSEA. V dropped 4 bases and J dropped 2 bases, with 8 bases sitting between them. The CDR3 contains 12 residues.

The chain couples TRBV6-5 to TRBJ1-2; D is undetermined. With 2 bases removed from V and 5 bases from J, the gap between germline ends came to 9 bases. Germline loops: CDR1 MNHEY, CDR2 SVGAGI. The CDR3 loop spans 13 amino acids. The CDR3, as DNA: TGTGCCAGCAGTTACGCGACGGCATATGGCTACACCTTC. Its translation: CASSYATAYGYTF.